This TCR beta chain was obtained from a study of blood T cells in healthy people across ages. Turning to the study itself: Every two T cells gave about one barcoded beta molecule via template switching.

Points on this clonotype: Its antigen is unidentified.

General observations from the study: A roughly linear fall in TCR beta diversity per million T cells was seen with increasing age. With unsorted PBMCs, a conclusive comparison of naive versus antigen-experienced cells was not possible. It was the long-lived donors that had more naive CD4+ cells and higher diversity than aged donors.

PCR was performed a second time for about 7 to 11 cycles using a sample-barcoded 5' primer and a J-beta primer mix. TCRdb reprocessed the 5' RACE reads with MiXCR, giving one entry per CDR3 protein. The sample records some 1,800,000 distinct CDR3 sequences, more than 35% being singletons. This clonotype originated in a human donor in good health. Sequencing was carried out using blood.

CDR3 sequence: CATSRGGEGPYNEQFF. The CDR3 nucleotides are TGTGCCACCAGCAGAGGCGGGGAGGGGCCCTACAATGAGCAGTTCTTC. This chain joins TRBV15 and TRBJ2-1, with 7 bases that match TRBD2. V was pared by 1 base and J by 2 bases, with 5 bases of the junction left unmatched. The CDR3 is 16 amino acids. CDR1 is LNHNV and CDR2 is YYDKDF in the germline V gene (reference sequence).